The clone carrying this TCR beta chain was recorded many times. Its antigen is undetermined. All patients were untreated before thyroid surgery. The data derive from a study of metastatic and nonmetastatic thyroid tumors. As for the study in general: Repertoires from blood and tumor or nodule tissue of malignant and benign thyroid patients were compared.

Deletions cut 0 bases from V and 0 bases from J, with 6 bases between. The CDR3 is 15 residues long. CDR1 is DFQATT and CDR2 is SNEGSKA in the germline V gene (reference sequence). Regarding the study as a whole: Benign nodules were reported to have significantly lower TCR beta diversity than malignant thyroid tumors, in blood and tumor.

TCRdb redid the clone calls on the PCR reads using MiXCR. Of tens of thousands of clones listed, 10% to 15% are singletons. This TCR came from a female donor with papillary thyroid cancer or a benign thyroid nodule (not recorded which). Some clones in this sample may be carry-over from other donors' samples. The V and J genes are TRBV20-1 and TRBJ1-6; D gene ambiguous. The sequenced sample consisted of blood. This CDR3 reads CSAREEGSYNSPLHF. The CDR3 coding sequence is TGCAGTGCTAGAGAGGAGGGCTCCTATAATTCACCCCTCCACTTT.